Below, one T cell receptor (beta chain) is given with its context. The data derive from a study of blood T cell repertoires in COVID-19. Study summary: Samples came from the United States, Italy and Spain, spanning acute and convalescent COVID-19. From T cells, B-cell-depleted T cells, or PBMCs came the material, which was cDNA or gDNA.

The CDR3 has 12 residues. Germline-derived CDR1 and CDR2 are MNHNY and SVGAGI (reference sequence). The V end was cut by 6 bases, the J end by 11 bases, with 16 bases between. Per the original methods: Researchers report that nucleated cell counts were estimated from reference gene primer amplification. Measured with immunoSEQ multiplex PCR; TCRdb has only the in-frame clones, and not every one. V and J calls and clone size are given by that table; D and trimming were obtained from the DNA. The sample carries around 120,000 clones, roughly 91% recorded once. The chain links TRBV6-6 to TRBJ1-1; a possible D gene is TRBD1 (6 bases). Sequenced: peripheral blood. The TCR was taken from a human donor in a cohort sampled during active COVID-19. In DNA, the CDR3 is TGTGCCAGCAGGACAGGTAACCGGGATGCTTTCTTT. Translating gives CASRTGNRDAFF.